The entry below gives a single T cell receptor (beta chain) sequence along with its context. Antigen specificity is unknown. This entry belongs to a study of regulatory and conventional T cells in RAG deficiency. Study-wide findings and caveats: Patient subsets had shorter CDR3s; Omenn Treg-Tconv overlap exceeded 90%.

The sorted regulatory T cells were CD4+, CD25-high and CD127-low, with genomic DNA sequenced. Assay: immunoSEQ multiplex PCR; the TCRdb copy retains only in-frame clones and omits some. The table has about 30,000 clones, over 80% seen once. The sample was also reused in another study, on regulatory T cells. That study reports: The primer mix had 52 TRBV and 13 TRBJ primers. In patients, unique TRB V-J pairs were restricted and V/J usage skewed, especially in Tregs.

The source is a human donor in good health. Sequenced material: Tregs sorted from blood.

CDR3 bases: TGTGCCAGTAGTTCTACCGGGACAGCTTCCTCCTACGAGCAGTACTTC. Its translation is CASSSTGTASSYEQYF. The gene calls are TRBV19 and TRBJ2-7; 7 bases match TRBD1. The CDR3 runs to 16 residues. The germline gives CDR1 LNHDA, CDR2 SQIVND (reference sequence). Losses at the gene ends were 5 bases for V and 0 bases for J; bases not matched to a gene: 10.